Below, one T cell receptor beta chain is given with its context. This sample is part of a study of shared T cell receptors in the human thymus. Measured with immunoSEQ multiplex PCR; TCRdb has only the in-frame clones, and not every one. The sample lists about 660,000 clones, about 90% occurring once. CDR3 length equals 16 residues. V shed 2 bases and J shed 5 bases, with 19 bases lying between them. Per the germline V gene, CDR1 is SGHTA and CDR2 is FQGTGA. The same sample was also studied in work on human thymus T cells. That source adds: Thymic resections from corrective heart surgery supplied the tissue. Apparent skewing of V and J gene usage characterized both thymic and blood repertoires. What related research reported was that thymic repertoires overlapped highly among unrelated individuals.

The chain links TRBV7-3 to TRBJ2-7; TRBD2 might be the D (5 bases). Material for sequencing was thymocytes. This clonotype was sampled from a boy younger than two with a congenital heart defect. CDR3: CASSLAVEVSLHEQYF. CDR3 nucleotides: TGTGCCAGCAGCTTAGCGGTGGAGGTTAGCTTACACGAGCAGTACTTC.